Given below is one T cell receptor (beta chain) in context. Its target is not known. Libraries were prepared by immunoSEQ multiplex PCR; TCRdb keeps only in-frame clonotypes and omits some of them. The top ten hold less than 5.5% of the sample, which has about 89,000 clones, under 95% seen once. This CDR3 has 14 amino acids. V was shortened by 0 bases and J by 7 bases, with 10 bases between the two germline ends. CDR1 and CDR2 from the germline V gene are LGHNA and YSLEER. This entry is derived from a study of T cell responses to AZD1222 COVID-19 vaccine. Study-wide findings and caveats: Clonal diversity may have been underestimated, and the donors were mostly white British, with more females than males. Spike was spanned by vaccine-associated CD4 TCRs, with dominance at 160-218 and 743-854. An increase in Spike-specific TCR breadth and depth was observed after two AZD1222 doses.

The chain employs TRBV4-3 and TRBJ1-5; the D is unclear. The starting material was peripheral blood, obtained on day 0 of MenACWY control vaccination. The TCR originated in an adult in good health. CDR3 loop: CASSQEWIGQPQHF. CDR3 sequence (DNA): TGCGCCAGCAGCCAAGAATGGATCGGGCAGCCCCAGCATTTT.